The source of this T cell receptor beta chain is a study of blood T cells in healthy people across ages. General study points: With unsorted PBMCs, a conclusive comparison of naive versus antigen-experienced cells was not possible.

Remarks on this clonotype: Its antigen remains unidentified.

A second about 6 to 11 cycle PCR used barcoded and J-beta primers. TCRdb reprocessed the 5' RACE reads via MiXCR and lists one record per CDR3 protein. Altogether roughly 1,800,000 distinct CDR3 sequences are present, around half being singletons, with the ten largest covering less than 2.5%. Sequenced sample: blood. The clonotype originates from a woman aged 40 to 50 in good health.

CDR3 protein: CSVETRQGYEQYF. The DNA for the CDR3 is TGCAGCGTTGAGACCCGCCAGGGGTACGAGCAGTACTTC. The rearrangement uses TRBV29-1 and TRBJ2-7; possible D gene TRBD1, 6 bases. Germline V gene sequence: CDR1 SQVTM, CDR2 ANQGSEA. The CDR3 runs to 13 residues. With 3 bases removed from V and 4 bases from J, the gap between germline ends came to 13 bases.